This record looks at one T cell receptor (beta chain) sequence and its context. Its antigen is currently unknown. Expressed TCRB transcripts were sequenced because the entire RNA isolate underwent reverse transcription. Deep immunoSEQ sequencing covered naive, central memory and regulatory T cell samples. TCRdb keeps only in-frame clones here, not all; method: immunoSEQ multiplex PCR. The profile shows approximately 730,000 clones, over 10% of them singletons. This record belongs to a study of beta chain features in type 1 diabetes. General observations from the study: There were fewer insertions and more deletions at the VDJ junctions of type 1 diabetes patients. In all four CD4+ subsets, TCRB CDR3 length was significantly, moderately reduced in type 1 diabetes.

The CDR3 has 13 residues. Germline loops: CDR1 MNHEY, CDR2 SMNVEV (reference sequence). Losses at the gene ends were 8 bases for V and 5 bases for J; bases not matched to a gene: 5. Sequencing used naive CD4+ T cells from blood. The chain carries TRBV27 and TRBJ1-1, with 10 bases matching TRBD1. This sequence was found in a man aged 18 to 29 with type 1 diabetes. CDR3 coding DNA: TGTGCCAGCGGGACAGGGGTAGGTACTGAAGCTTTCTTT. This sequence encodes CASGTGVGTEAFF.